What follows are 14 T cell receptor beta chains derived from one specimen sequenced in a study of blood T cell repertoires in COVID-19. TCRdb's table, derived via immunoSEQ multiplex PCR, lists solely in-frame clones and lacks some. Of around 78,000 clones listed, 85% to 90% are singletons. Source material: PBMCs or T cells enriched from blood (not recorded which). Receptors were obtained from a woman aged 50 to 60 with acute COVID-19.

This chain uses TRBV10-2 with TRBJ1-1; D is undetermined. V dropped 5 bases and J dropped 6 bases, with 13 bases sitting between them. This CDR3 comprises 13 residues. CDR1 and CDR2 from the germline V gene are WSHSY and SAAADI. The CDR3 DNA reads as TGCGCCAGCAGTACCCCGGGAATGGCTGAAGCTTTCTTT. It specifies CASSTPGMAEAFF.

This sequence joins TRBV25-1 and TRBJ1-3; D not certain. The ends were cut back, 1 base at V and 4 bases at J, with 8 bases in the middle. The V gene's germline CDR1 is MGHDK and CDR2 SYGVNS. The CDR3 runs to 14 residues. The CDR3 region is CASSEFTPGNTIYF. Written as DNA, the CDR3 is TGTGCCAGCAGTGAATTCACACCCGGAAACACCATATATTTT.

This rearrangement joins TRBV29-1 to TRBJ2-2; D is possibly TRBD1 (5 bases). V lost 4 bases and J lost 1, with 10 bases in between. Germline V lookup: CDR1 SQVTM, CDR2 ANQGSEA. This CDR3 is built from 14 residues. CDR3: CSVGQNLNTGELFF. The CDR3 region has the DNA TGCAGCGTTGGACAGAATCTGAACACCGGGGAGCTGTTTTTT.

J is TRBJ2-7 and V is TRBV3-1 (or the pseudogene TRBV3-2); 14 positions match TRBD2. CDR1 and CDR2 (germline): LGHDT, YNNKEL (reference sequence). This CDR3 region has 16 residues. Unmatched junction bases numbered 4, after V lost 2 bases and J lost 4 bases. The CDR3 region has the DNA TGTGCCAGCAGCCAATGGGGGACTAGCGGGAGATACGAGCAGTACTTC. It yields the protein CASSQWGTSGRYEQYF.

This clone was seen once. The chain uses TRBV27 and TRBJ2-7, with 11 bases matching TRBD2. V shed 4 bases and J 0 bases; nucleotides not matched to a gene: 5. Germline lookup yields CDR1 MNHEY and CDR2 SMNVEV (reference sequence). The CDR3 sequence is 16 residues long. CDR3 in DNA: TGTGCCAGCAGTTCCGCGGGACTAGCGGTCTCCTACGAGCAGTACTTC. It specifies CASSSAGLAVSYEQYF.

The chain recombines TRBV4-2 with TRBJ1-3; 8 nucleotides match TRBD1. CDR1 is LGHNA and CDR2 is YNFKEQ in the germline V gene. The CDR3 extends over 19 amino acids. V shed 5 bases, J shed 0 bases, and the junction held 15 bases outside the gene matches. The CDR3 reads CASSSRDRPLYTSGNTIYF. CDR3 DNA: TGTGCCAGCAGCTCCCGGGACAGGCCACTGTACACCTCTGGAAACACCATATATTTT.

This clone was counted a few times. The chain employs TRBV7-9 and TRBJ1-2; possibly TRBD1 for D (6 bases). The CDR3 loop spans 14 amino acids. V was cut by 1 base and J by 8 bases, with 14 bases left in between. Per the germline V gene, CDR1 is SEHNR and CDR2 is FQNEAQ (reference sequence). The CDR3 loop is CASSLEVWGRGYTF. CDR3 nucleotides: TGTGCCAGCAGCTTAGAAGTCTGGGGGCGCGGCTACACCTTC.

V usage is TRBV29-1 and J usage is TRBJ1-2; tentatively, D is TRBD1 (5 bases). This CDR3 is built from 12 residues. Trimming removed 1 base at V and 8 bases at J, with 11 bases between. From germline, CDR1 is SQVTM and CDR2 ANQGSEA. The CDR3 is CSVEVGGRGYTF. The DNA for the CDR3 is TGCAGCGTTGAAGTGGGGGGAAGAGGCTACACCTTC.

The chain carries TRBV9 and TRBJ2-1, with TRBD2 identical over 9 bases. There are 15 residues in the CDR3. The V gene's germline CDR1 is SGDLS and CDR2 YYNGEE. Losses at the gene ends were 3 bases for V and 1 base for J; bases not matched to a gene: 2. The CDR3 DNA is TGTGCCAGCAGCGAACTAGCGGGTTCCTACAATGAGCAGTTCTTC. Residues: CASSELAGSYNEQFF.

V is TRBV7-6 and J is TRBJ2-7; 14 positions agree with TRBD2. Germline CDR1 reads SGHVS; CDR2 reads FNYEAQ. The J segment lost 1 base and the V segment lost 4 bases, leaving 6 bases of the junction unmatched. The CDR3 extends over 17 amino acids. CDR3 sequence (DNA): TGTGCCAGCAGCTCGGGACTAGCGGGAGAGGTTTCCTACGAGCAGTACTTC. It specifies CASSSGLAGEVSYEQYF.

The chain joins TRBV12-5 to TRBJ2-3, with 7 positions matching TRBD1. The germline V gene has CDR1 LGHNT and CDR2 FRNRAP. Trimming took 9 bases from V and 4 from J; bases not matched to a gene: 13. The CDR3 runs 15 residues. This CDR3 is CASSEGGANSDTQYF. DNA of the CDR3: TGTGCTAGCTCAGAAGGGGGCGCAAACTCAGATACGCAGTATTTT.

This clone has only one observation. CDR3 residues: CASSAGSGRASNGYTF. The CDR3 DNA follows: TGTGCCAGCAGTGCTGGGTCAGGCAGGGCCTCTAATGGCTACACCTTC. This chain uses TRBV6-1 with TRBJ1-2, with a weak D call TRBD1 (5 bases). Germline assignment: CDR1 MNHNS and CDR2 SASEGT. The CDR3 consists of 16 residues. The V and J ends lost 4 bases and 6 bases respectively, with 21 bases between them.

The chain links TRBV29-1 to TRBJ2-7; D is undetermined. V was cut by 6 bases and J by 0 bases, with 12 bases left in between. The germline gives CDR1 SQVTM, CDR2 ANQGSEA. The CDR3 contains 13 residues. This CDR3 reads CSVKTVSSYEQYF. The CDR3 DNA reads as TGCAGCGTCAAAACAGTCAGCTCCTACGAGCAGTACTTC.

The CDR3 DNA follows: TGTGCCAGCTCAGCCGACAGGGAATATGGCTACACCTTC. It is translated as CASSADREYGYTF. The chain joins TRBV18 to TRBJ1-2; TRBD1 agrees at 7 bases. The CDR3 runs 13 residues. V was pared by 5 bases and J by 5 bases, with 5 bases of the junction left unmatched. Germline CDR1 and CDR2: KGHSH and LQKENI. Variable domain in full (rest from reference TRBV18 and TRBJ1-2): NAGVMQNPRHLVRRRGQEARLRCSPMKGHSHVYWYRQLPEEGLKFMVYLQKENIIDESGMPKERFSAEFPKEGPSILRIQQVVRGDSAAYFCASSADREYGYTFGSGTRLTVV.